Below, 8 T cell receptor beta chains from the same sample are listed, as sequenced in a study of regulatory T cells in long-lasting Graves disease (dated by TCRdb to the early 2020s). Interpreted using the paper, the time point label stands for: newly diagnosed GD, antithyroid drugs for less than 3 months. For both TCR sequencing and RNA sequencing, RNA was extracted from PBMCs using TRIzol. Library preparation was by multiplex PCR. Sequencing was carried out with an Illumina HiSeq 4000. CDR3 regions were amplified by Arm-PCR with iRepertoire HTBI primers to construct TCR beta libraries. Starting from the raw public reads, TCRdb applied fastp trimming at Q25, assembled clones with MiXCR and retained in-frame beta chains. Rows with a matching CDR3 protein are joined into one entry that keeps the most common DNA and genes. The sample includes some 200,000 distinct CDR3 sequences, with approximately 19% observed a single time. Approximately 12% of the sample comes from the top ten.

These data were also reused for a study on T cells in Graves' hyperthyroidism and ophthalmopathy.

Sequencing was performed on peripheral blood mononuclear cells (PBMCs), taken at new diagnosis, from a patient treated with antithyroid drugs. The receptors derive from a woman under 40 with Graves disease. Donor details come from another sample of the same person, matched by shared clones.

This clonotype has just a few counts. The chain combines TRBV19 with TRBJ2-4, with 7 bases aligning to TRBD2. V lost 9 bases, J lost 7 bases, and 12 bases stayed unmatched. The germline gives CDR1 LNHDA, CDR2 SQIVND (reference sequence). The CDR3 is made up of 14 amino acids. CDR3 sequence: CASLGYGRENIQYF. Here the CDR3 DNA reads TGTGCCAGCTTGGGGTATGGGCGGGAGAACATTCAGTACTTC.

This clonotype was seen at least ten times. The chain is built from TRBV12-3 or TRBV12-4 and TRBJ1-2, with 10 nucleotides matching TRBD1. This CDR3 is 14 amino acids long. The V and J ends lost 7 bases and 7 bases, in that order; junction bases with no gene match: 9. CDR3 DNA sequence: TGTGCCAGCACCAAACCGGGACAGGGGTCTGGCTACACCTTC. Its translation: CASTKPGQGSGYTF.

This clonotype was picked up many times. The rearrangement links TRBV28 to TRBJ1-5; TRBD1 aligns across 8 bases. The ends lost 8 bases at V and 2 bases at J; junction bases unmatched: 11. The CDR3 loop spans 16 amino acids. Germline-derived CDR1 and CDR2 are MDHEN and SYDVKM. CDR3 in DNA: TGTGCCAGCCTTAGCAGGGGGCATTTGGGCAATCAGCCCCAGCATTTT. Translating it yields CASLSRGHLGNQPQHF.

This chain uses TRBV18 with TRBJ1-4; D is undetermined. V was pared by 0 bases and J by 6 bases, with 8 bases between. CDR3 length: 14 residues. Per germline, CDR1 KGHSH and CDR2 LQKENI. In DNA, the CDR3 is TGTGCCAGCTCACCACCCCCTGATTATGAAAAACTGTTTTTT. Translating it yields CASSPPPDYEKLFF.

This clonotype was counted ten times or more. The rearrangement joins TRBV20-1 to TRBJ1-4; D uncertain. The V end was cut by 2 bases, the J end by 6 bases, with 4 bases between. CDR1 and CDR2 (germline): DFQATT, SNEGSKA (reference sequence). The CDR3 totals 11 residues. The CDR3, as DNA: TGCAGTGCTAGAAAAGATGAAAAACTGTTTTTT. Its protein product is CSARKDEKLFF.

This clonotype was seen repeatedly, ten times or more. The chain employs TRBV2 and TRBJ1-4; D is ambiguous. Germline V gene sequence: CDR1 SNHLY, CDR2 FYNNEI. The CDR3 has 16 amino acids. Trimming left V 8 bases short and J 8 bases short, with 24 bases between. The CDR3 nucleotides are TGTGCCAGCCGGGCTTTGGCAACCGTCCTTAGGGAAAAACTGTTTTTT. This translates into CASRALATVLREKLFF.

This clonotype was picked up many times. The V call is TRBV13, the J call TRBJ2-1; D is undetermined. The length of the CDR3 is 15 residues. CDR1 PRHDT and CDR2 FYEKMQ come from the germline V gene (reference sequence). Trimming took off 5 bases at V and 5 bases at J, with 16 bases between the two ends. DNA for the CDR3: TGTGCCAGCAGCGCCCCTCGCTCGGGTCACAATGAGCAGTTCTTC. Protein sequence: CASSAPRSGHNEQFF.

This clonotype was counted ten times or more. The chain carries TRBV28 and TRBJ1-5; 8 bases agree with TRBD1. V lost 5 bases to trimming and J lost 7 bases; unmatched junction nucleotides: 4. The CDR3 covers 13 residues. Germline V gene lookup returns CDR1 MDHEN and CDR2 SYDVKM. In nucleotides, the CDR3 is TGTGCCAGCAGTGACAGGGGCGGACAGCCCCAGCATTTT. This codes for CASSDRGGQPQHF.